A selection of T cell receptor beta chains follows, all from one sample in a study of T cell changes during pregnancy in multiple sclerosis. Libraries were prepared by immunoSEQ multiplex PCR; TCRdb keeps only in-frame clonotypes and omits some of them. Seen here are around 70,000 clones, roughly 89% observed once, and the top ten hold just under 2%. Source: peripheral blood, taken in the second trimester of pregnancy. The receptor set was obtained from a female donor with multiple sclerosis, enrolled in a pregnancy study. CDR3s include the opening cysteine and the closing phenylalanine or tryptophan. The order of the fields is clone size, J gene, D gene, V gene, CDR3 DNA, CDR3 protein. A D gene is named only where the DNA matches it firmly. Clone size, where shown, is once, few, many, or a class for clones that have expanded.

. TRBJ2-5 TRBD1 TRBV28 TGTGCCAGCAGTCCTGGGACAGGGTTCCAAGAGACCCAGTACTTC CASSPGTGFQETQYF
once TRBJ2-7 TRBD2 TRBV7-3 TGTGCCAGCAGCCCTTCCCCGAGACTAGCGGGAGGGCCTGGATGCGAGCAGTACTTC CASSPSPRLAGGPGCEQYF
. TRBJ2-1 . TRBV13 TGTGCCAGCAGCTCTCCCGGGGCCTACAATGAGCAGTTCTTC CASSSPGAYNEQFF
. TRBJ2-7 . TRBV7-9 TGTGCCAGCAGCTTAGATCCAGCGGATGTTTTCGGGCAGTACTTC CASSLDPADVFGQYF
. TRBJ2-3 . TRBV21-1 TGTGCCAGCAGCAAAGCCCGGTTACGGGAGTGGTTCACAGATACGCAGTATTTT CASSKARLREWFTDTQYF
. TRBJ2-1 TRBD1 TRBV2 TGTGCCAGCAGTGAAGGGACAGGAGGATACTACAATGAGCAGTTCTTC CASSEGTGGYYNEQFF
. TRBJ2-1 TRBD2 TRBV28 TGTGCCAGCAGCCCTAGCGGGAGTTCCTACAATGAGCAGTTCTTC CASSPSGSSYNEQFF
. TRBJ1-1 TRBD1 TRBV7-2 TGTGCCAGCAGCTTAGCCCATACAGGGGTGGACACTGAAGCTTTCTTT CASSLAHTGVDTEAFF
. TRBJ1-1 TRBD1 TRBV6-4 TGTGCCAGCAGTTCGACAGGGGGAACTGAAGCTTTCTTT CASSSTGGTEAFF
. TRBJ1-4 . TRBV28 TGTGCCAGCAGTTTGGAGCAGATAAATGAAAAACTGTTTTTT CASSLEQINEKLFF
. TRBJ1-1 . TRBV30 TGTGCCTGGAGTCTAGTACCCCTGAACACTGAAGCTTTCTTT CAWSLVPLNTEAFF
. TRBJ2-3 . TRBV4-2 TGTGCCAGCAACGAGGCCGGCACAGATACGCAGTATTTT CASNEAGTDTQYF
. TRBJ1-5 . TRBV5-4 TGTGCCAGCAGCTTGTGGGGTGGGGCTGGGCCCCAGCATTTT CASSLWGGAGPQHF
. TRBJ2-7 TRBD2 TRBV4-1 TGCGCCAGCAGCCAAATCGGGACTAGCGGTTACGAGCAGTACTTC CASSQIGTSGYEQYF
. TRBJ2-7 TRBD1 TRBV5-4 TGTGCCAGCAGCGCCGGGACAGGCTTCGTCTACGAGCAGTACTTC CASSAGTGFVYEQYF
. TRBJ2-3 TRBD2 TRBV9 TGTGCCAGCAGCGGGGGACTAGCGGGGACCCCCCAAGGTACGCAGTATTTT CASSGGLAGTPQGTQYF
. TRBJ1-2 . TRBV6-7 TGTGCCAGCAGTTATAACAGACCGTATGGCTACACCTTC CASSYNRPYGYTF
. TRBJ2-5 TRBD2 TRBV6-4 TGTGCCAGCAGTGAATTCGCTAGCGGGGGCCAAGAGACCCAGTACTTC CASSEFASGGQETQYF
. TRBJ1-2 TRBD1 TRBV6-1 TGTGCCAGCAGTGATCCGGGACAGGGAACCTCTAACTATGGCTACACCTTC CASSDPGQGTSNYGYTF
. TRBJ2-3 . TRBV4-1 TGCGCCAGCAGCCAGGCGTCAGGTGAGCGGTTCGCAGATACGCAGTATTTT CASSQASGERFADTQYF
once TRBJ1-6 . TRBV6-5 TGTGCCAGCAGTTACGATGGAGGGTGGAATTCACCCCTCCACTTT CASSYDGGWNSPLHF
. TRBJ2-3 TRBD2 TRBV30 TGTGCCTGGAGTGGGACTAGCGGGAGTGCAGATACGCAGTATTTT CAWSGTSGSADTQYF
. TRBJ2-1 TRBD2 TRBV18 TGTGCCAGCTCCCAATCCCCTAGCGGGGGGGGCAATGAGCAGTTCTTC CASSQSPSGGGNEQFF
. TRBJ2-3 TRBD2 TRBV9 TGTGCCAGCAGCGTAGGTTCGGGACTAGCGCTCACAGATACGCAGTATTTT CASSVGSGLALTDTQYF
. TRBJ2-3 TRBD2 TRBV11-3 TGTGCCAGCAGCTTAGGTGACGGGGGGGCAGATACGCAGTATTTT CASSLGDGGADTQYF
. TRBJ2-2 TRBD2 TRBV5-1 TGCGCCAGCAGCTTACAATTAGCGGGGGCGAACACCGGGGAGCTGTTTTTT CASSLQLAGANTGELFF
. TRBJ2-1 . TRBV18 TGTGCCAGCTCTTCCTTCGAAGCGGCACAGTACAATGAGCAGTTCTTC CASSSFEAAQYNEQFF
. TRBJ1-3 . TRBV4-3 TGCGCCAGCAGCCAAGAGGCAGGTGCTGGAAACACCATATATTTT CASSQEAGAGNTIYF
. TRBJ1-3 . TRBV7-3 TGTGCCAGCAGCTCAACAGGTGGAGCCGGAAACACCATATATTTT CASSSTGGAGNTIYF
. TRBJ2-1 . TRBV5-6 TGTGCCAGCAGCTTGAGACCCAGGCCCGAGCAGTTCTTC CASSLRPRPEQFF
. TRBJ1-2 . TRBV7-8 TGTGCCAGCAGCGCCACAGGGTCCGGCTACACCTTC CASSATGSGYTF
. TRBJ2-1 TRBD2 TRBV6-1 TGTGCCAGCAGTGGACTAGCGGGAGGTGCGTACAATGAGCAGTTCTTC CASSGLAGGAYNEQFF
. TRBJ1-6 TRBD1 TRBV28 TGTGCCAGCAGTTTTCCCGGGACAGGGTTTTGGTATTCACCCCTCCACTTT CASSFPGTGFWYSPLHF
. TRBJ2-7 TRBD2 TRBV11-1 TGTGCCAGCAGCTCCCGGGGGGGCTCCTACGAGCAGTACTTC CASSSRGGSYEQYF
. TRBJ2-5 TRBD2 TRBV18 TGTGCCAGCTCACCACGGGGGGGGATACAAGAGACCCAGTACTTC CASSPRGGIQETQYF
. TRBJ2-7 . TRBV6-6 TGTGCCAGCAGTTACGGACTCCGGACCTACGAGCAGTACTTC CASSYGLRTYEQYF
. TRBJ2-3 . TRBV4-1 TGCGCCAGCAGCCAAGAATGGGCAGGGCGGGGAGATACGCAGTATTTT CASSQEWAGRGDTQYF
. TRBJ2-5 . TRBV15 TGTGCCACCAGCAGGCAGGGGCAGGGAGAGACCCAGTACTTC CATSRQGQGETQYF
. TRBJ2-5 . TRBV5-1 TGCGCCAGCAGCTTGGGGGCCAGGGTACAAGAGACCCAGTACTTC CASSLGARVQETQYF